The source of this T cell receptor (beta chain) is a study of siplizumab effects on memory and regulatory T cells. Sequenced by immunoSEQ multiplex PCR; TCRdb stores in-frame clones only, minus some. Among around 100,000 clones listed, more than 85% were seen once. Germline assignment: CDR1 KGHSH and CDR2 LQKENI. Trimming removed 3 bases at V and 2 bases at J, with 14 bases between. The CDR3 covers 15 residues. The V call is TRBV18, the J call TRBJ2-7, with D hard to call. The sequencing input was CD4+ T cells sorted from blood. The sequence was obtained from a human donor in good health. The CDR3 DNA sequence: TGTGCCAGCTCACCTCAAGGCTCTCCGACCTACGAGCAGTACTTC. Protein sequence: CASSPQGSPTYEQYF.